This T cell receptor (beta chain) was recovered during a study of blood T cell repertoires in COVID-19. This CDR3 spans 16 amino acids. CDR1 SGDLS and CDR2 YYNGEE come from the germline V gene. V lost 3 bases to trimming and J lost 5 bases; unmatched junction nucleotides: 14. In the original processing: Counts of nucleated cells, estimated from reference gene primer amplification, were obtained. Sequencing was performed with immunoSEQ multiplex PCR; in TCRdb, only in-frame clones are kept and a portion is missing. V and J calls plus clone size are reproduced from that table; the DNA served to infer D and trimming. The table includes more than 150,000 clones, 85% to 90% detected once.

This TCR came from a man between 45 and 60 years old with acute or convalescent COVID-19. J is TRBJ2-7 and V is TRBV9, with 7 bases lining up with TRBD1. The source material was peripheral blood. CDR3 nucleotide sequence: TGTGCCAGCAGCGCCTTAGGACAGGTTGATGGAGACGAGCAGTACTTC. Protein: CASSALGQVDGDEQYF.